The 19 T cell receptor beta chains given below trace back to one sample, sequenced in a study of T cell changes during pregnancy in multiple sclerosis. Profiled with immunoSEQ multiplex PCR; TCRdb holds only in-frame clones, not every one. The sample contains around 45,000 clones, 91% of which appear only once. The sequencing used CD4+ T cells from peripheral blood mononuclear cells, collected in the second trimester of pregnancy. The receptors shown here come from a female donor in good health, enrolled as a control in a pregnancy study.

On this clone itself: An end of the junction does not agree with germline; a read error may underlie this. Other DNA sequences within the sample encode an identical CDR3. The gene calls are TRBV29-1 and TRBJ2-2, with TRBD1 as a possible D gene (8 bases). Germline V lookup: CDR1 SQVTM, CDR2 ANQGSEA. The CDR3 spans 15 residues. The CDR3 region has the DNA TGCAGCGCAAAACTCCTACAGGGGGGGACCGGAGAGCTGTTTTTT. Translating gives CSAKLLQGGTGELFF.

The rearrangement joins TRBV19 to TRBJ2-2, with 9 bases identical to TRBD1. The germline CDR1 and CDR2 sequences are LNHDA and SQIVND (reference sequence). With 4 bases clipped from V and 8 bases from J, the junction kept 11 bases outside the gene matches. The CDR3 spans 16 residues. CDR3 loop: CASSTKGQGIWGELFF. CDR3 coding DNA: TGTGCCAGTAGTACTAAGGGACAGGGTATATGGGGGGAGCTGTTTTTT.

This chain connects TRBV29-1 to TRBJ2-3; D not resolved. V dropped 4 bases and J dropped 3 bases, with 8 bases sitting between them. Germline V gene lookup returns CDR1 SQVTM and CDR2 ANQGSEA. The CDR3 consists of 12 residues. DNA of the CDR3: TGCAGCGTTGGTCCGGAGACAGATACGCAGTATTTT. It yields the protein CSVGPETDTQYF.

The rearrangement links TRBV6-6 to TRBJ2-1, with TRBD2 as a possible D gene (5 bases). Trimming removed 8 bases from V and 1 base from J, with 15 bases in between. The CDR3 loop spans 15 amino acids. In germline, CDR1 is MNHNY, CDR2 SVGAGI (reference sequence). The CDR3 DNA is TGTGCCAGCGGGAGTCCCCTCGAATCCTACAATGAGCAGTTCTTC. This gives the protein CASGSPLESYNEQFF.

This clone was observed a single time. The chain has TRBV27 and TRBJ2-7; TRBD1 is a possible D gene (5 bases). Germline V gene lookup returns CDR1 MNHEY and CDR2 SMNVEV (reference sequence). Trimming cost V 2 bases and J 2 bases, with 10 bases left between them. The CDR3 totals 14 residues. The CDR3 loop is CASSLGQGTYEQYF. The CDR3, as DNA: TGTGCCAGCAGTTTAGGCCAGGGAACCTACGAGCAGTACTTC.

The chain uses TRBV5-4 and TRBJ1-4; no clear D. CDR1 and CDR2 from the germline V gene are SGHNT and YYREEE (reference sequence). The V end was cut by 4 bases, the J end by 5 bases, with 9 bases between. The length of the CDR3 is 13 residues. CDR3 sequence (DNA): TGTGCCAGCAGCATCTCGGAGAATGAAAAACTGTTTTTT. This codes for CASSISENEKLFF.

The gene calls are TRBV28 and TRBJ2-2; TRBD2 matches at 7 bases. The CDR3 length is 16 residues. V dropped 6 bases and J dropped 4; count of bases not matched to a gene: 11. CDR1 is MDHEN, CDR2 SYDVKM, per germline. CDR3 sequence: CASRAREGGFTGELFF. CDR3 bases: TGTGCCAGCAGGGCAAGAGAGGGAGGGTTCACCGGGGAGCTGTTTTTT.

This chain uses TRBV19 with TRBJ1-5; D is possibly TRBD1 (5 bases). Germline-derived CDR1 and CDR2 are LNHDA and SQIVND (reference sequence). With 7 bases removed from V and 5 bases from J, the gap between germline ends came to 18 bases. CDR3 length equals 15 residues. CDR3 nucleotides: TGTGCCAGTATGACCAATTGGGGGGTAGATCAGCCCCAGCATTTT. This encodes CASMTNWGVDQPQHF.

The chain carries TRBV10-2 and TRBJ2-5; 7 bases match TRBD2. CDR1 is WSHSY, CDR2 SAAADI, per germline. V shed 6 bases and J 5 bases; nucleotides not matched to a gene: 9. The CDR3 has 14 residues. CDR3 region: CASSNRPGGETQYF. The CDR3 DNA reads TGCGCCAGCAGCAACAGGCCCGGGGGGGAGACCCAGTACTTC.

The genes are TRBV5-4 and TRBJ2-7; 8 bases align to TRBD1. The germline gives CDR1 SGHNT, CDR2 YYREEE (reference sequence). J was trimmed by 7 bases and V by 4 bases; bases with no gene match: 13. CDR3 length: 15 amino acids. The CDR3 here is CASSQGQEGIREQYF. The CDR3 DNA reads TGTGCCAGCAGCCAGGGACAGGAAGGGATTCGTGAGCAGTACTTC.

The chain links TRBV18 to TRBJ2-1; weak D call: TRBD1 (5 bases). Germline-derived CDR1 and CDR2 are KGHSH and LQKENI. V was pared by 6 bases and J by 8 bases, with 8 bases between. CDR3 length equals 11 residues. The CDR3 DNA reads TGTGCCAGCTCCCAGGGCGATGAGCAGTTCTTC. This translates into CASSQGDEQFF.

The chain uses TRBV10-3 and TRBJ2-3; 12 bases map to TRBD2. With 3 bases clipped from V and 0 bases from J, the junction kept 7 bases outside the gene matches. This CDR3 contains 18 residues. Germline CDR1 ENHRY, CDR2 SYGVKD. This CDR3 is CAISDLGLAGHSTDTQYF. The DNA of the CDR3 is TGTGCCATCAGTGACCTCGGACTAGCGGGGCACAGCACAGATACGCAGTATTTT.

This chain connects TRBV19 to TRBJ2-2, with 7 bases aligning to TRBD2. V shed 5 bases, J shed 5 bases, and the junction held 11 bases outside the gene matches. The germline CDR1 and CDR2 sequences are LNHDA and SQIVND (reference sequence). The CDR3 covers 16 residues. CDR3 DNA: TGTGCCAGTAGTGGCCGCACTAGCGCAGAGACCGGGGAGCTGTTTTTT. Residues: CASSGRTSAETGELFF.

The chain carries TRBV11-3 and TRBJ1-1; D is perhaps TRBD1 (6 bases). The CDR3 has 13 residues. The germline gives CDR1 SGHNT, CDR2 YENEEA. The germline V and J ends were trimmed by 5 bases and 4 bases, with 11 bases remaining between them. CDR3 sequence: CASSLTGFTEAFF. The CDR3 region has the DNA TGTGCCAGCAGCCTTACAGGGTTCACTGAAGCTTTCTTT.

The chain has TRBV20-1 and TRBJ2-1, with D unclear. Germline V lookup: CDR1 DFQATT, CDR2 SNEGSKA (reference sequence). V gave up 5 bases and J gave up 12 bases, with 14 bases separating them. The CDR3 runs 11 residues. The CDR3 nucleotides read TGCAGTGCTGTCGACTTAACGGGGCAGTTCTTC. Residues: CSAVDLTGQFF.

The rearrangement joins TRBV25-1 to TRBJ2-7; 8 positions match TRBD2. Germline CDR1 and CDR2: MGHDK and SYGVNS. This CDR3 contains 16 residues. Germline trimming cut 2 bases from V and 2 bases from J; bases unmatched to any gene: 8. CDR3 sequence reads: CASSEGGSGGAYEQYF. In DNA, the CDR3 is TGTGCCAGCAGTGAAGGGGGATCCGGGGGGGCCTACGAGCAGTACTTC.

This sequence joins TRBV28 and TRBJ2-7; 9 bases fit TRBD1. Germline CDR1 is MDHEN and CDR2 is SYDVKM. The CDR3 is made up of 14 amino acids. Trimming cost V 2 bases and J 6 bases; bases outside gene matches: 5. The CDR3 DNA sequence: TGTGCCAGCAGTTTAAGGACAGGGGTCGGCGAGCAGTACTTC. Its translation: CASSLRTGVGEQYF.

The J gene is TRBJ2-5, the V gene TRBV7-3; TRBD2 aligns across 10 bases. Trimming cost V 5 bases and J 5 bases; bases outside gene matches: 8. The CDR3 totals 15 residues. Per the germline V gene, CDR1 is SGHTA and CDR2 is FQGTGA. CDR3 amino acids: CASSATSGEWETQYF. CDR3 bases: TGTGCCAGCAGCGCTACTAGCGGGGAATGGGAGACCCAGTACTTC.

V and J are TRBV20-1 and TRBJ1-2, with a weak D call TRBD1 (5 bases). Trimming shortened V by 5 bases and J by 14 bases, and 18 bases separated the two germline ends. This CDR3 has 11 residues. Germline V lookup: CDR1 DFQATT, CDR2 SNEGSKA (reference sequence). The CDR3 region is CSASPGHASTF. The CDR3 nucleotides are TGCAGTGCTTCTCCTGGACACGCTAGTACCTTC.